These 23 T cell receptor beta chains were sequenced from one sample in a study of cytomegalovirus exposure and HLA in healthy donors. The PCR ran on 60 Vbeta and 13 Jbeta primers. Libraries were prepared by immunoSEQ multiplex PCR; TCRdb keeps only in-frame clonotypes and omits some of them. This sample yields about 170,000 clones, of which approximately 70% are seen a single time; around 6.9% belongs to the top ten. Sequenced input: PBMCs. The receptor source for this set is a man aged 35-49 years in good health and CMV-seropositive.

V gene TRBV19 combines with J gene TRBJ2-1; D call uncertain. Between the trimmed V and J ends, which lost 2 bases and 9 bases, there was a span of 17 bases. The V gene's germline CDR1 is LNHDA and CDR2 SQIVND (reference sequence). CDR3 length: 15 amino acids. CDR3 residues: CASSIRPLVGAEQFF. In nucleotides, the CDR3 is TGTGCCAGTAGTATACGTCCCCTAGTTGGTGCTGAGCAGTTCTTC.

The rearrangement uses TRBV7-8 and TRBJ2-7, with D uncertain. Trimming removed 1 base at V and 3 bases at J, with 10 bases between. Per the germline V gene, CDR1 is SGHVS and CDR2 is FQNEAQ. The CDR3 spans 14 residues. The CDR3, as DNA: TGTGCCAGCAGCTTAGGGCATCAAGTCTACGAGCAGTACTTC. As protein: CASSLGHQVYEQYF.

In this sample, this clone turned up a few times. Other nucleotide sequences from this sample produce the same CDR3. The rearrangement links TRBV6-1 to TRBJ1-3; TRBD1 might be the D (5 bases). Deletions cut 5 bases from V and 1 base from J, with 6 bases between. The CDR3 extends over 13 amino acids. Germline-derived CDR1 and CDR2 are MNHNS and SASEGT. CDR3 in DNA: TGTGCCAGCAGTACAGGTTCTGGAAACACCATATATTTT. It yields the protein CASSTGSGNTIYF.

The J gene is TRBJ1-5, the V gene TRBV10-2; D is unresolved. Germline V lookup: CDR1 WSHSY, CDR2 SAAADI. V gave up 0 bases and J gave up 7 bases, with 13 bases separating them. This CDR3 has 15 amino acids. CDR3 sequence: CASSESRVSRQPQHF. The CDR3 DNA reads TGCGCCAGCAGTGAGTCGAGAGTATCCAGGCAGCCCCAGCATTTT.

The chain recombines TRBV11-3 with TRBJ2-2; D might be TRBD2 (6 bases). Trimming took off 4 bases at V and 0 bases at J, with 6 bases between the two ends. Germline CDR1 SGHNT, CDR2 YENEEA. The CDR3 consists of 14 residues. Here the CDR3 reads CASSSGANTGELFF. Written as DNA, the CDR3 is TGTGCCAGCAGCTCGGGGGCGAACACCGGGGAGCTGTTTTTT.

The rearrangement links TRBV4-2 to TRBJ2-1; TRBD2 is a possible D gene (5 bases). V lost 5 bases, J lost 3 bases, and 8 bases lay in between. The CDR3 covers 13 residues. Germline loops: CDR1 LGHNA, CDR2 YNFKEQ. The CDR3 sequence is CASSSRDYNEQFF. CDR3 sequence (DNA): TGTGCCAGCAGCTCCCGGGACTACAATGAGCAGTTCTTC.

The rearrangement uses TRBV7-3 and TRBJ2-5; TRBD1 aligns across 8 bases. The CDR3 runs 13 residues. Germline V lookup: CDR1 SGHTA, CDR2 FQGTGA. J gave up 5 bases and V 4 bases, and 3 bases lay outside the gene matches. The CDR3, as DNA: TGTGCCAGCAGCTCCTACAGGGGGGAGACCCAGTACTTC. This codes for CASSSYRGETQYF.

The genes are TRBV12-5 and TRBJ2-7, with 11 bases matching TRBD2. This CDR3 region has 15 residues. Germline V gives CDR1 LGHNT, CDR2 FRNRAP. The ends lost 1 base at V and 6 bases at J; junction bases unmatched: 5. CDR3 coding DNA: TGTGCTAGTGGTTTGGGACTAGCGGGGCCCGCCGAGCAGTACTTC. Translation gives CASGLGLAGPAEQYF.

This clone was recorded many times. This chain links TRBV7-9 with TRBJ2-7; TRBD2 matches at 7 bases. Germline CDR1 and CDR2: SEHNR and FQNEAQ (reference sequence). The CDR3 runs 13 residues. Trimming removed 4 bases from V and 2 bases from J; junction bases left unmatched: 2. The chain's CDR3 is CASSSRGAYEQYF. In DNA, the CDR3 is TGTGCCAGCAGCTCTCGGGGGGCCTACGAGCAGTACTTC.

This chain joins TRBV7-6 and TRBJ2-7; no clear D. V shed 1 base and J shed 0 bases, with 10 bases lying between them. The CDR3 has 15 residues. Germline V gives CDR1 SGHVS, CDR2 FNYEAQ. As DNA, the CDR3 is TGTGCCAGCAGCTTAGGGGCAGTAAGCTCCTACGAGCAGTACTTC. Translating it yields CASSLGAVSSYEQYF.

The gene calls are TRBV6-5 and TRBJ1-3; no firm D call. Deletions cut 4 bases from V and 9 bases from J, with 10 bases between. Germline V gives CDR1 MNHEY, CDR2 SVGAGI. The CDR3 contains 12 residues. The CDR3 nucleotides read TGTGCCAGCAGTTCGTCCCCGGGCACCATATATTTT. Its protein product is CASSSSPGTIYF.

CDR3 DNA: TGTGCCAGCAGCATACAGGGTGACGTAAATTCACCCCTCCACTTT. It encodes CASSIQGDVNSPLHF. The chain couples TRBV4-2 to TRBJ1-6; TRBD1 is a possible D gene (6 bases). Germline CDR1 and CDR2: LGHNA and YNFKEQ. The CDR3 runs to 15 residues. Trimming stripped 5 bases from V and 7 bases from J, with 15 bases between.

The rearrangement links TRBV19 to TRBJ2-6, with D possibly TRBD1 on 5 matching bases. Per germline, CDR1 LNHDA and CDR2 SQIVND (reference sequence). The CDR3 loop spans 19 amino acids. V dropped 3 bases and J dropped 1 base, with 19 bases sitting between them. CDR3 sequence: CASSMGPVGLSSGANVLTF. CDR3 nucleotide sequence: TGTGCCAGTAGTATGGGGCCGGTTGGGTTGTCTTCTGGGGCCAACGTCCTGACTTTC.

V gene TRBV25-1 combines with J gene TRBJ2-1; the match to TRBD2 covers 9 bases. This CDR3 has 14 residues. Germline V gene lookup returns CDR1 MGHDK and CDR2 SYGVNS. The ends lost 6 bases at V and 5 bases at J; junction bases unmatched: 5. The CDR3 DNA is TGTGCCAGCAGGGAGGCGGGGGGGAACAATGAGCAGTTCTTC. Its protein is CASREAGGNNEQFF. The full variable domain, rest sourced from reference TRBV25-1 and TRBJ2-1, is EADIYQTPRYLVIGTGKKITLECSQTMGHDKMYWYQQDPGMELHLIHYSYGVNSTEKGDLSSESTVSRIRTEHFPLTLESARPSHTSQYLCASREAGGNNEQFFGPGTRLTVL.

V gene TRBV5-1 combines with J gene TRBJ2-4, with 11 bases identical to TRBD2. With V trimmed by 4 bases and J by 0 bases, 9 bases remained unmatched. The CDR3 is 18 residues long. The germline gives CDR1 SGHRS, CDR2 YFSETQ. This CDR3 is CASSLGLAGGLAKNIQYF. CDR3 bases: TGCGCCAGCAGCCTCGGACTAGCGGGTGGTCTAGCCAAAAACATTCAGTACTTC.

This clone showed up just once. The DNA of the CDR3 is TGCGCCAGCAGCCAAGATGGGTGGGCCTCCTACGAGCAGTACTTC. Its protein is CASSQDGWASYEQYF. V usage is TRBV4-3 and J usage is TRBJ2-7; D remains ambiguous. With 0 bases removed from V and 0 bases from J, the gap between germline ends came to 9 bases. Germline V gene lookup returns CDR1 LGHNA and CDR2 YSLEER. This CDR3 region has 15 residues.

The rearrangement links TRBV10-3 to TRBJ1-3; 9 positions match TRBD1. This CDR3 is built from 15 residues. After removal of 0 bases from V and 8 bases from J, the junction contained 5 bases not matched to a gene. CDR1 and CDR2 (germline): ENHRY, SYGVKD. CDR3 in amino acids: CAISESIQGAYTIYF. In DNA, the CDR3 is TGTGCCATCAGTGAGTCAATACAGGGGGCATACACCATATATTTT.

The chain carries TRBV2 and TRBJ2-1; tentatively, D is TRBD1 (6 bases). Germline V CDR1 and CDR2: SNHLY, FYNNEI. Trimming pared 1 base from V and 10 bases from J, leaving 11 bases between. CDR3 size: 13 residues. The CDR3 DNA reads as TGTGCCAGCAGTGAAGACAAAGGGACAGAGCAGTTCTTC. It specifies CASSEDKGTEQFF.

CDR3 amino acids: CATSRDGDRPLYEQYF. DNA for the CDR3: TGTGCCACCAGCAGAGATGGGGACAGGCCCCTCTACGAGCAGTACTTC. The rearrangement uses TRBV15 and TRBJ2-7; 8 bases map to TRBD1. Germline trimming cut 0 bases from V and 3 bases from J; bases unmatched to any gene: 7. Germline CDR1 LNHNV, CDR2 YYDKDF (reference sequence). The CDR3 has 16 residues.

This clone was recorded a few times. This sequence joins TRBV5-5 and TRBJ2-7; D is ambiguous. Germline V gives CDR1 SGHKS, CDR2 YYEKEE (reference sequence). CDR3 length equals 13 residues. V lost 1 base and J lost 1, with 6 bases in between. CDR3 amino acids: CASSLSLSYEQYF. DNA of the CDR3: TGTGCCAGCAGCTTGAGCCTATCCTACGAGCAGTACTTC.

This chain joins TRBV5-6 and TRBJ2-5; TRBD2 matches at 7 bases. This CDR3 contains 14 residues. CDR1 is SGHDT, CDR2 YYEEEE, per germline. J was trimmed by 7 bases and V by 0 bases; bases with no gene match: 6. CDR3 coding DNA: TGTGCCAGCAGCTTGGAACGGGGGGTAGGGACCCAGTACTTC. Protein product: CASSLERGVGTQYF.

This clone was detected only once. V usage is TRBV4-1 and J usage is TRBJ2-5; TRBD2 is a possible D gene (5 bases). V lost 0 bases, J lost 3 bases, and 11 bases lay in between. The CDR3 runs 15 residues. CDR1 and CDR2 from the germline V gene are MGHRA and YSYEKL. CDR3 sequence reads: CASSQERGQKETQYF. As DNA, the CDR3 is TGCGCCAGCAGCCAAGAACGAGGGCAAAAAGAGACCCAGTACTTC.

The J gene is TRBJ1-4, the V gene TRBV7-9; maybe TRBD1 (5 bases). From germline, CDR1 is SEHNR and CDR2 FQNEAQ (reference sequence). The V and J ends lost 5 bases and 4 bases respectively, with 8 bases between them. This CDR3 spans 13 amino acids. The CDR3 nucleotides are TGTGCCAGCAGCCTCGGGGGTAATGAAAAACTGTTTTTT. Its protein is CASSLGGNEKLFF.